This T cell receptor (beta chain) appears in the sequencing data of a study of T cell clones after liver transplantation (dated by TCRdb to about 2019). Describing the broader study: The samples were obtained from ITN030ST, a randomized trial that attempted immunosuppression withdrawal within 2 years after liver transplantation. Donor-reactive T cell clones were identified by TCRbeta sequencing following a pre-transplant mixed lymphocyte reaction and were subsequently tracked in post-transplant blood. Third party-reactive TCRbeta sequences from pre-transplant MLRs were also identified as an antigen-independent comparator for donor-reactive sequences. Three of the eight recipients were HCV-positive; the others were transplanted for non-autoimmune, non-viral indications. Until randomization at 12-24 months post-transplant, subjects were given standard immunosuppression, with no induction therapy. To count as tolerant, a recipient had to stay completely off immunosuppression for at least one year without liver enzymes climbing beyond twice the upper limit of normal. Blood samples were collected pre-transplant, pre-randomization before withdrawal, and post-randomization after either complete withdrawal or failed withdrawal. A cohort of 8 liver transplant recipients was studied, of whom 3 were classified as tolerant and 5 as non-tolerant. What the authors observed across the whole study: The conclusions were considered preliminary, being limited by small, heterogeneous patient numbers and non-standardized post-transplant time points. Because no allograft tissue specimens were available, donor-reactive T cells may have migrated into the graft instead of being deleted. Donor-reactive sequences decreased more than third party-reactive sequences, which suggests partial antigen-specific deletion that was not related to withdrawal success. A significant post-transplant decrease in circulating donor-reactive CD4 TCRbeta sequences was observed in most of the 8 subjects, irrespective of tolerance or HCV status. Once repertoire turnover was taken into account, donor-reactive detection showed a significant reduction for CD4 in 7 of 8 subjects and for CD8 in 8 of 8. Low numbers of available donor cells limited the measurable donor-reactive repertoire in a couple of subjects.

With regard to this clone: There is no known antigen for this receptor. No base qualities exist here, and no much larger clone lies one base off it.

Looking up the germline V gene yields CDR1 KGHSH and CDR2 LQKENI. Trimming at the junction amounts to 3 bases on V and 7 bases on J, and the germline ends lie 13 bases apart. The cysteine opens and the phenylalanine closes a CDR3 of 15 amino acids. The retained sequence is limited to the CDR3, 45 bases, with the frame set at the first base. High-throughput TCRbeta CDR3 sequencing of frozen genomic DNA was performed by immunoSEQ, with PCR amplification, mapping, bias correction and internal controls included. On the authors' methods: Productive rearrangements were retained, and unique TCRbeta sequences were defined by the CDR3 nucleotide sequence together with the V and J gene. For classification of a sequence as donor-reactive, at least 5-fold expansion in CFSE-low cells relative to unstimulated pre-transplant cells and a frequency of at least 0.01% were required. Per-subject minimum frequency thresholds, based on the lowest-template unstimulated sample, ensured at least 90% detection power. Jensen-Shannon divergence between the top 1000 TCRbeta sequences post- versus pre-transplant served as the measure of repertoire turnover. Two-sided Fisher's exact tests were used to test for changes in how often donor-reactive sequences were detected. Entries here come from immuneACCESS through TCRdb and include only in-frame sequences with V and J called. Some clones fail to appear in such tables; in the studies checked, an unresolved V gene covers under half of the shortfall, and the cause of the remainder is unknown. From that table come the V and J calls and clone size; the DNA was used to work out D and trimming. For this sample the table gives tens of thousands of clones, of which 60% to 80% were detected only once. Jointly, the top ten make up around 9.1% of the sample.

Unstimulated PBMCs, after thawing, were stained for CD3, CD4 and CD8 and then FACS-sorted into CD3+CD4+ and CD3+CD8+ populations. All 8 studied subjects were randomized to withdrawal of immunosuppression. The Qiagen DNeasy Blood and Tissue Kit was used for genomic DNA isolation. The chain was built from TRBV18 and TRBJ1-6, with a tentative D gene TRBD1 over 6 matching bases. The receptor's source is a human patient who received a liver transplant. Some T cells may originate with the graft donor following a transplant. Material: CD4+ T cells from blood, obtained at the 22-month timepoint. The bases read TGTGCCAGCTCACCCCCGGACAGTAAGAATTCACCCCTCCACTTT. This sequence encodes CASSPPDSKNSPLHF. Where the CDR3 stops, the reference TRBV18 and TRBJ1-6 genes take over; the full variable domain is NAGVMQNPRHLVRRRGQEARLRCSPMKGHSHVYWYRQLPEEGLKFMVYLQKENIIDESGMPKERFSAEFPKEGPSILRIQQVVRGDSAAYFCASSPPDSKNSPLHFGNGTRLTVT.